This T cell receptor beta chain was identified during a study of chemoradiotherapy in HPV16-positive cancers. The CDR3 sequence is 14 residues long. V lost 7 bases and J lost 4, with 17 bases in between. Germline loops: CDR1 MDHEN, CDR2 SYDVKM. Repertoires were generated with immunoSEQ multiplex PCR, while TCRdb's copy carries only in-frame clones and drops some. The sample yields 20,000 to 25,000 clones, around 87% seen once. Study-wide results and limits: During treatment, candidate HPV-specific clones and E7-related motifs expanded in tumor.

Comments on this clone: Its antigen remains unknown.

Repertoires were sampled repeatedly during chemoradiotherapy. Sequenced here: blood, sampled from a patient who underwent chemoradiotherapy. This chain joins TRBV28 and TRBJ2-7; D is undetermined. The origin of this receptor is a human donor with HPV-associated anogenital cancer. CDR3 sequence: CASTPLGDSYEQYF. CDR3 bases: TGTGCCAGCACCCCTTTGGGCGATTCATACGAGCAGTACTTC.